Given below is one T cell receptor beta chain in context. Its antigen specificity is not known. The input lacks base qualities; no much larger clone sits a single base away. CDR3 length: 19 amino acids, cysteine to phenylalanine. Only the CDR3 portion is preserved as DNA: 57 bases, with reading frame beginning at the first base. Between the V and J ends, shortened by 5 bases and 0 bases respectively, the junction contains 24 bases. Library generation was performed with PCR. These reads were obtained on an Illumina HiSeq 2500. Molecular barcoding was employed in the preparation of TCR libraries, with unique molecular identifiers being used to normalize TCRbeta repertoire quantification. TCRdb's own reprocessing of the public reads used fastp at Q25 and MiXCR and kept productive beta chains. Identical CDR3 protein sequences are pooled into one entry, listed with their most common genes and DNA. The sample table holds about a million distinct CDR3 sequences, of which about 30% were seen once. The ten biggest clones cover roughly 30% of the sample.

This entry comes from a study of T-cell reconstitution after alpha-beta-depleted transplantation in children (dated by TCRdb to 2016 to 2017). Regarding the study in general: Using TCR repertoire profiling, the study followed T-cell immune reconstitution in a quantitative way in children after TCRalphabeta/CD19-depleted allogeneic hematopoietic cell transplantation.

Explained via the paper, the treatment or condition label denotes: allogeneic hematopoietic cell transplantation with graft depleted of TCRalphabeta T cells and CD19 B cells. TCRalphabeta/CD19-depleted allogeneic hematopoietic cell grafts were given to the transplant recipients, all of whom were children. The paper's findings and limits, for the study overall: Hyperexpanded clone frequencies declined over subsequent months; after one year, T-cell counts and TCRbeta diversity were mostly attributed to newly produced T cells. Apparently early alphabetaT-cell count recovery about two months after transplant reportedly relied on only several hundred rapidly expanded clones derived from non-depleted graft cells. In some patients, the high TCRbeta diversity seen at day 60 was put down to recipient T cells and intrathymic progenitors that had survived conditioning.

The origin of this receptor is a boy younger than two who had a stem cell transplant for SCID, so the T cells may come from the graft donor. This chain joins TRBV12-3 or TRBV12-4 to TRBJ2-3; D gene: possibly TRBD2, on 5 matching bases. Sequencing used PBMCs, mostly from graft donor cells, obtained 360 days after TCRalphabeta/CD19-depleted stem cell transplant. CDR3 region: CASSPHTAPWGESTDTQYF. In nucleotides, the sequence is TGTGCCAGCAGTCCCCATACTGCCCCCTGGGGAGAAAGCACAGATACGCAGTATTTT.